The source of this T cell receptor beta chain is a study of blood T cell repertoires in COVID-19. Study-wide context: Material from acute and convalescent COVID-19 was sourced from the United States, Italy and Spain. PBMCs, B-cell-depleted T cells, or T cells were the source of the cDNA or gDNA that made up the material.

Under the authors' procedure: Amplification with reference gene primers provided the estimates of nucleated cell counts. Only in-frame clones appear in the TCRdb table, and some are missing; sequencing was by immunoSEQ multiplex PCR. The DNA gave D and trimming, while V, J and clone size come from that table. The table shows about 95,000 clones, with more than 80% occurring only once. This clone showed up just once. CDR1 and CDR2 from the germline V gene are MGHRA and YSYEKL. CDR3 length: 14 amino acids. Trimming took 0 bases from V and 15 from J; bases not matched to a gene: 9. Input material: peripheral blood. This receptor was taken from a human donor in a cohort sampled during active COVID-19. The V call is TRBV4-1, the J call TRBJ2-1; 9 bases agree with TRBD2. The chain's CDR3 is CASSQDGVAGALFF. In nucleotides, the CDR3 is TGCGCCAGCAGCCAAGATGGGGTAGCGGGGGCCCTGTTCTTC.